The T cell receptor (beta chain) described here comes from a study of blood T cell repertoires in COVID-19. The wider study: Collection of acute and convalescent COVID-19 samples took place in the United States, Italy and Spain.

TCRdb keeps only in-frame clones here, not all; method: immunoSEQ multiplex PCR. The sample has 95,000 to 150,000 clones; about 80% are singletons. This CDR3 spans 18 amino acids. In germline, CDR1 is SGHNT, CDR2 YYREEE (reference sequence). After removal of 0 bases from V and 10 bases from J, the junction contained 18 bases not matched to a gene. This receptor was obtained from a woman aged 45-59 years with acute or convalescent COVID-19. Material for sequencing was peripheral blood. V usage is TRBV5-4 and J usage is TRBJ1-4; 7 nucleotides agree with TRBD1. The CDR3 DNA is TGTGCCAGCAGCTTGGGGACAGGTTCAGGTCTCCGTAGGAGAAAACTGTTTTTT. It yields the protein CASSLGTGSGLRRRKLFF.